The 27 T cell receptor beta chains reported below all come from one sample, sequenced in a study of T cells after yellow fever vaccination. TCRdb re-analysed the 5' RACE reads in MiXCR, keeping a single row per CDR3 protein. The sample yields roughly 500,000 distinct CDR3 sequences, 15% to 20% seen once. The specimen comprised PBMCs, sampled 15 days after the yellow fever booster vaccination. These receptors were obtained from a man aged 25 to 40 who received the YFV17D yellow fever vaccine.

J is TRBJ1-4 and V is TRBV6-5; D is ambiguous. V lost 2 bases to trimming and J lost 8 bases, with 9 bases between them. Germline values: CDR1 MNHEY, CDR2 SVGAGI. This CDR3 is built from 13 residues. The DNA of the CDR3 is TGTGCCAGCAGTTACCTGACCGGGGAAAAACTGTTTTTT. Its translation: CASSYLTGEKLFF.

This clonotype was seen a few times. The chain employs TRBV5-1 and TRBJ2-7, with 14 nucleotides matching TRBD2. After removal of 3 bases from V and 6 bases from J, the junction contained 8 bases not matched to a gene. Germline assignment: CDR1 SGHRS and CDR2 YFSETQ. CDR3 length equals 16 residues. Written as DNA, the CDR3 is TGCGCCAGCAGCTCAGGGACTAGCGGGAGATCGTTCGAGCAGTACTTC. It codes for CASSSGTSGRSFEQYF.

V and J are TRBV7-2 and TRBJ1-1; no definite D call. CDR3 length: 16 residues. Deletions cut 0 bases from V and 5 bases from J, with 16 bases between. In germline, CDR1 is SGHTA, CDR2 FQGNSA. The CDR3 loop reads CASSLASRALFTEAFF. For the CDR3, the DNA is TGTGCCAGCAGCTTAGCATCGCGGGCCCTTTTTACTGAAGCTTTCTTT.

This clonotype was detected a few times. The chain employs TRBV14 and TRBJ2-2; TRBD2 might be the D (5 bases). This CDR3 is 16 amino acids long. CDR1 and CDR2 (germline): SGHDN, FVKESK. V was clipped by 4 bases and J by 6 bases, with 18 bases between them. This chain's CDR3 is CASSPLTGLSAGELFF. The CDR3 DNA follows: TGTGCCAGCAGCCCCCTGACCGGACTTTCGGCCGGGGAGCTGTTTTTT.

There are a few counts of this clonotype. This sequence joins TRBV5-4 and TRBJ2-3; unclear D gene. The CDR3 loop spans 15 amino acids. V lost 0 bases to trimming and J lost 2 bases, with 10 bases between them. Germline V gene sequence: CDR1 SGHNT, CDR2 YYREEE (reference sequence). The CDR3 sequence: CASSLVETVTDTQYF. For the CDR3, the DNA is TGTGCCAGCAGCTTGGTGGAAACCGTCACAGATACGCAGTATTTT.

The CDR3 DNA reads TGCAGTGCTAGAGAGGGGGACATCTACAATGAGCAGTTCTTC. Its translation is CSAREGDIYNEQFF. The V gene is TRBV20-1, the J gene TRBJ2-1, with D maybe TRBD1 (6 bases). V was cut by 0 bases and J by 3 bases, with 9 bases left in between. CDR3 length equals 14 residues. Per germline, CDR1 DFQATT and CDR2 SNEGSKA (reference sequence).

This clonotype was seen more than once but under ten times. The CDR3 DNA reads as TGTGCCACTTCAAGGGGCCCTGGCCCCGGGGAGCTGTTTTTT. Translated: CATSRGPGPGELFF. The J gene is TRBJ2-2, the V gene TRBV9; perhaps TRBD1 as D (5 bases). Trimming took off 9 bases at V and 6 bases at J, with 18 bases between the two ends. This CDR3 is built from 14 residues. In germline, CDR1 is SGDLS, CDR2 YYNGEE.

The chain couples TRBV2 to TRBJ2-7, with D possibly TRBD2 on 6 matching bases. V was pared by 5 bases and J by 7 bases, with 12 bases between. Germline V gene lookup returns CDR1 SNHLY and CDR2 FYNNEI. This CDR3 contains 12 residues. The CDR3 DNA follows: TGTGCCAGCAGTCTCACTCGGGGGGAGCAGTACTTC. This gives the protein CASSLTRGEQYF.

The rearrangement joins TRBV7-9 to TRBJ2-3, with 8 bases aligning to TRBD1. V shed 2 bases and J 3 bases; nucleotides not matched to a gene: 4. Germline V gene sequence: CDR1 SEHNR, CDR2 FQNEAQ (reference sequence). The CDR3 is made up of 15 amino acids. For the CDR3, the DNA is TGTGCCAGCAGCTTAAGGACAGGGAGAACAGATACGCAGTATTTT. Protein sequence: CASSLRTGRTDTQYF.

This clonotype occurred a few times. The chain recombines TRBV5-1 with TRBJ2-1; D ambiguous. The V and J ends lost 4 bases and 4 bases respectively, with 15 bases between them. The CDR3 runs 15 residues. The germline V gene encodes CDR1 SGHRS and CDR2 YFSETQ. The CDR3 loop is CASSPRTDQYNEQFF. The CDR3 region has the DNA TGCGCCAGCAGCCCAAGGACGGACCAGTACAATGAGCAGTTCTTC. The complete variable domain, with remaining parts taken from reference TRBV5-1 and TRBJ2-1, reads KAGVTQTPRYLIKTRGQQVTLSCSPISGHRSVSWYQQTPGQGLQFLFEYFSETQRNKGNFPGRFSGRQFSNSRSEMNVSTLELGDSALYLCASSPRTDQYNEQFFGPGTRLTVL.

This chain uses TRBV29-1 with TRBJ1-3, with unresolved D. Trimming cost V 7 bases and J 1 base, with 14 bases left between them. This CDR3 spans 14 amino acids. The V gene's germline CDR1 is SQVTM and CDR2 ANQGSEA. CDR3 bases: TGCAGCGAGGAAGCCGGAGTTTCTGGAAACACCATATATTTT. Protein: CSEEAGVSGNTIYF. Full variable domain (remainder filled in from reference TRBV29-1 and TRBJ1-3): SAVISQKPSRDICQRGTSLTIQCQVDSQVTMMFWYRQQPGQSLTLIATANQGSEATYESGFVIDKFPISRPNLTFSTLTVSNMSPEDSSIYLCSEEAGVSGNTIYFGEGSWLTVV.

This clonotype has more than one count but fewer than ten. The chain joins TRBV12-3 or TRBV12-4 to TRBJ2-7; tentative D call: TRBD2 (6 bases). Trimming removed 3 bases from V and 5 bases from J, with 14 bases in between. This CDR3 region has 14 residues. The CDR3, as DNA: TGTGCCAGCAGTTTCAGCGGGCGATACCACGAGCAGTACTTC. This translates into CASSFSGRYHEQYF.

This rearrangement joins TRBV29-1 to TRBJ2-5; 10 nucleotides match TRBD1. Trimming at V came to 6 bases and at J to 4 bases, leaving 2 bases not matched to a gene. Germline CDR1 SQVTM, CDR2 ANQGSEA. The CDR3 length is 12 residues. This CDR3 is CSVRQGAETQYF. The CDR3 region has the DNA TGCAGCGTAAGACAGGGGGCAGAGACCCAGTACTTC.

This chain uses TRBV20-1 with TRBJ2-5; D remains ambiguous. Per the germline V gene, CDR1 is DFQATT and CDR2 is SNEGSKA (reference sequence). This CDR3 has 10 amino acids. The CDR3 is CTPKQETQYF. The CDR3 DNA sequence: TGCACCCCCAAACAAGAGACCCAGTACTTC.

The chain joins TRBV10-3 to TRBJ2-6, with a possible D match to TRBD2 (6 bases). With 11 bases removed from V and 1 base from J, the gap between germline ends came to 12 bases. The CDR3 is 14 residues long. Per germline, CDR1 ENHRY and CDR2 SYGVKD. Here the CDR3 reads CASSGLSGANVLTF. CDR3 coding DNA: TGTGCCTCGAGCGGGCTATCTGGGGCCAACGTCCTGACTTTC.

The genes are TRBV5-1 and TRBJ1-3, with D perhaps matching TRBD1 (5 bases). Trimming removed 3 bases at V and 2 bases at J, with 18 bases between. Germline V gene data show CDR1 as SGHRS and CDR2 as YFSETQ. The CDR3 is 17 amino acids. The DNA of the CDR3 is TGCGCCAGCAGCTCTGCTCCAGGAGGGGCAACTGGAAACACCATATATTTT. Residues: CASSSAPGGATGNTIYF.

This chain uses TRBV19 with TRBJ2-5, with TRBD1 identical over 10 bases. The CDR3 loop spans 14 amino acids. Looked up from germline, CDR1 is LNHDA and CDR2 is SQIVND (reference sequence). V gave up 3 bases and J gave up 8 bases; unmatched junction bases: 6. The CDR3 here is CASSIPGQGQTQYF. The CDR3 region has the DNA TGTGCCAGTAGTATCCCGGGACAGGGGCAAACCCAGTACTTC.

The chain joins TRBV15 to TRBJ2-1; 11 positions match TRBD2. Germline lookup yields CDR1 LNHNV and CDR2 YYDKDF (reference sequence). V lost 3 bases and J lost 7; bases outside the gene matches: 5. The CDR3 totals 15 residues. CDR3: CATSRALAGGNEQFF. CDR3 bases: TGTGCCACCAGCAGGGCGCTAGCGGGAGGAAATGAGCAGTTCTTC. Combining the CDR3 with reference TRBV15 and TRBJ2-1 gives the whole variable domain DAMVIQNPRYQVTQFGKPVTLSCSQTLNHNVMYWYQQKSSQAPKLLFHYYDKDFNNEADTPDNFQSRRPNTSFCFLDIRSPGLGDTAMYLCATSRALAGGNEQFFGPGTRLTVL.

The chain employs TRBV3-1 and TRBJ2-7; 10 nucleotides agree with TRBD1. J lost 13 bases, V lost 2 bases, and 8 bases had no gene match. This CDR3 contains 13 residues. Germline V gene sequence: CDR1 LGHDT, CDR2 YNNKEL (reference sequence). The CDR3 protein is CASSQSSGDRGYF. In DNA, the CDR3 is TGTGCCAGCAGCCAATCATCGGGGGACAGGGGCTACTTC.

This clonotype turned up a few times. The chain couples TRBV11-3 to TRBJ2-3; 7 positions match TRBD2. CDR1 and CDR2 from the germline V gene are SGHNT and YENEEA. J was trimmed by 5 bases and V by 4 bases; bases with no gene match: 9. The CDR3 length is 15 residues. CDR3 bases: TGTGCCAGCAGCTGCCCGGCGGGGGTTAAAGATACGCAGTATTTT. Protein sequence: CASSCPAGVKDTQYF.

The CDR3 DNA reads as TGTGCCAGTAGTCTCCGCCACCAACTTTCGAGTTCCTACGAGCAGTACTTC. Translation gives CASSLRHQLSSSYEQYF. This chain uses TRBV19 with TRBJ2-7; D not certain. The CDR3 spans 17 residues. Germline lookup yields CDR1 LNHDA and CDR2 SQIVND (reference sequence). The V gene lost 5 bases and the J gene lost 1 base, with 21 bases spanning the gap. The whole variable domain, remainder taken from reference TRBV19 and TRBJ2-7, is DGGITQSPKYLFRKEGQNVTLSCEQNLNHDAMYWYRQDPGQGLRLIYYSQIVNDFQKGDIAEGYSVSREKKESFPLTVTSAQKNPTAFYLCASSLRHQLSSSYEQYFGPGTRLTVT.

The sample holds a few counts of this clonotype. V and J are TRBV15 and TRBJ2-1; a weak D match, TRBD2 (6 bases). The CDR3 consists of 16 residues. V shed 6 bases and J shed 8 bases, with 23 bases lying between them. Germline V gene lookup returns CDR1 LNHNV and CDR2 YYDKDF (reference sequence). CDR3 in DNA: TGTGCCACCAGGGGGCTGGGAGATGGGACTTTGGATGAGCAGTTCTTC. Translated: CATRGLGDGTLDEQFF.

V gene TRBV29-1 combines with J gene TRBJ1-4; D remains ambiguous. The V and J ends lost 4 bases and 7 bases respectively, with 13 bases between them. The germline gives CDR1 SQVTM, CDR2 ANQGSEA. The CDR3 runs to 13 residues. The CDR3 region has the DNA TGCAGCGTTGTTCCGGGAGGCGGTGAAAAACTGTTTTTT. Amino acid sequence: CSVVPGGGEKLFF.

The chain couples TRBV9 to TRBJ2-2, with 10 positions matching TRBD2. Germline assignment: CDR1 SGDLS and CDR2 YYNGEE. The CDR3 loop spans 15 amino acids. The V gene end was trimmed by 0 bases and the J gene end by 8 bases; junction bases not matched to a gene: 4. CDR3 nucleotide sequence: TGTGCCAGCAGCGTAGTGGCTAGCGGGGGAGGGGAGCTGTTTTTT. It is translated as CASSVVASGGGELFF. Full variable domain (missing parts from reference TRBV9 and TRBJ2-2): DSGVTQTPKHLITATGQRVTLRCSPRSGDLSVYWYQQSLDQGLQFLIQYYNGEERAKGNILERFSAQQFPDLHSELNLSSLELGDSALYFCASSVVASGGGELFFGEGSRLTVL.

The chain has TRBV10-3 and TRBJ2-5, with 8 nucleotides matching TRBD1. Germline CDR1 reads ENHRY; CDR2 reads SYGVKD. The V and J ends lost 9 bases and 4 bases, in that order; junction bases with no gene match: 10. The CDR3 extends over 14 amino acids. CDR3 residues: CAISSGTGLETQYF. For the CDR3, the DNA is TGTGCCATTTCATCCGGGACAGGCTTAGAGACCCAGTACTTC.

There are a few counts of this clonotype. V gene TRBV20-1 combines with J gene TRBJ2-7, with 7 bases matching TRBD2. Germline loops: CDR1 DFQATT, CDR2 SNEGSKA (reference sequence). The CDR3 extends over 14 amino acids. J gave up 1 base and V 6 bases, and 9 bases lay outside the gene matches. CDR3 DNA: TGCAGTGCACAAGCAACTAGCGAGTCCTACGAGCAGTACTTC. It translates to CSAQATSESYEQYF.

The V gene is TRBV29-1, the J gene TRBJ2-5, with 10 bases matching TRBD2. The V gene's germline CDR1 is SQVTM and CDR2 ANQGSEA. The CDR3 contains 13 residues. J gave up 5 bases and V 4 bases, and 4 bases lay outside the gene matches. CDR3 DNA: TGCAGCGTTGTTACTAGCGGGACGGAGACCCAGTACTTC. Protein product: CSVVTSGTETQYF.